The 26 T cell receptor beta chains presented below share a single source sample, sequenced in a study of cytomegalovirus exposure and HLA in healthy donors. 13 Jbeta primers and 60 Vbeta primers were used for the PCR. TCRdb's copy holds only in-frame clones and misses some; the assay was immunoSEQ multiplex PCR. Here the sample spans around 130,000 clones, approximately 89% being singletons. The specimen was PBMCs. These receptors came from a young woman in good health and CMV-seropositive.

This clone was seen a few times. The V gene is TRBV19, the J gene TRBJ2-6; 7 bases are a match to TRBD1. This CDR3 has 14 amino acids. CDR1 is LNHDA, CDR2 SQIVND, per germline (reference sequence). The chain's CDR3 is CATGISSGANVLTF. For the CDR3, the DNA is TGTGCGACAGGGATAAGCTCTGGGGCCAACGTCCTGACTTTC.

The V and J genes are TRBV18 and TRBJ1-4; tentatively, D is TRBD1 (6 bases). CDR1 is KGHSH, CDR2 LQKENI, per germline. CDR3 length equals 16 residues. V gave up 5 bases and J gave up 3 bases, with 16 bases separating them. The CDR3 loop reads CASSSQGTGSNEKLFF. CDR3 coding DNA: TGTGCCAGCTCATCTCAGGGAACAGGGTCTAATGAAAAACTGTTTTTT. The whole variable domain, filled in from reference TRBV18 and TRBJ1-4, reads NAGVMQNPRHLVRRRGQEARLRCSPMKGHSHVYWYRQLPEEGLKFMVYLQKENIIDESGMPKERFSAEFPKEGPSILRIQQVVRGDSAAYFCASSSQGTGSNEKLFFGSGTQLSVL.

V and J are TRBV4-1 and TRBJ2-1; 15 bases agree with TRBD2. There are 18 residues in the CDR3. Trimming at V came to 3 bases and at J to 4 bases, leaving 7 bases not matched to a gene. Germline V gene lookup returns CDR1 MGHRA and CDR2 YSYEKL. The CDR3 here is CASSHGLAGGGGYNEQFF. The CDR3 DNA is TGCGCCAGCAGCCATGGACTAGCGGGAGGGGGGGGGTACAATGAGCAGTTCTTC.

This clone was recorded once. This chain joins TRBV30 and TRBJ2-1; 8 bases are a match to TRBD2. Germline assignment: CDR1 GTSNPN and CDR2 SVGIG (reference sequence). V was pared by 1 base and J by 9 bases, with 8 bases of the junction left unmatched. The CDR3 is made up of 14 amino acids. CDR3 sequence reads: CAWSAGLGSSEQFF. CDR3 nucleotides: TGTGCCTGGAGTGCGGGACTAGGTTCTAGTGAGCAGTTCTTC.

The chain links TRBV29-1 to TRBJ2-1; 12 nucleotides match TRBD2. CDR1 SQVTM and CDR2 ANQGSEA come from the germline V gene. After removal of 8 bases from V and 0 bases from J, the junction contained 8 bases not matched to a gene. This CDR3 comprises 16 residues. The CDR3 bases are TGCAGCTTCCTCAGGACTAGCGGGATCTCCTACAATGAGCAGTTCTTC. Translation: CSFLRTSGISYNEQFF.

This clone has only one observation. The chain is built from TRBV6-1 and TRBJ1-4; TRBD1 matches at 7 bases. V lost 6 bases and J lost 5; bases outside the gene matches: 6. There are 14 residues in the CDR3. Germline CDR1 MNHNS, CDR2 SASEGT. CDR3 in amino acids: CASSLTGMNEKLFF. CDR3 sequence (DNA): TGTGCCAGCAGCTTGACAGGGATGAATGAAAAACTGTTTTTT.

V gene TRBV2 combines with J gene TRBJ1-1, with D possibly matching TRBD1 (6 bases). This CDR3 region has 14 residues. Germline CDR1 and CDR2: SNHLY and FYNNEI. Between the trimmed V and J ends, which lost 4 bases and 4 bases, there was a span of 13 bases. CDR3 protein: CASSGEGGGTEAFF. As DNA, the CDR3 is TGTGCCAGCAGTGGGGAGGGGGGCGGCACTGAAGCTTTCTTT.

This clone came up a few times. This chain connects TRBV27 to TRBJ1-5; 8 nucleotides line up with TRBD1. The CDR3 runs to 15 residues. The V and J ends lost 3 bases and 4 bases, in that order; junction bases with no gene match: 5. From germline, CDR1 is MNHEY and CDR2 SMNVEV (reference sequence). The CDR3 nucleotides read TGTGCCAGCAGTTTGGGAACAGGGGGTAATCAGCCCCAGCATTTT. This sequence encodes CASSLGTGGNQPQHF.

The chain carries TRBV29-1 and TRBJ2-5; a weak D match, TRBD1 (6 bases). Germline-derived CDR1 and CDR2 are SQVTM and ANQGSEA. With 4 bases removed from V and 5 bases from J, the gap between germline ends came to 17 bases. The CDR3 consists of 14 residues. CDR3 protein: CSVGGTLLKETQYF. Written as DNA, the CDR3 is TGCAGCGTTGGGGGGACACTTCTAAAGGAGACCCAGTACTTC.

The chain joins TRBV6-1 to TRBJ1-1; no clear D. Per germline, CDR1 MNHNS and CDR2 SASEGT. The CDR3 runs to 11 residues. The germline V and J ends were trimmed by 6 bases and 6 bases, with 8 bases remaining between them. CDR3 region: CASRPSAEAFF. For the CDR3, the DNA is TGTGCCAGCAGGCCCTCGGCTGAAGCTTTCTTT.

V usage is TRBV19 and J usage is TRBJ1-5; 9 bases map to TRBD1. The CDR3 spans 16 residues. The ends lost 2 bases at V and 4 bases at J; junction bases unmatched: 6. Looked up from germline, CDR1 is LNHDA and CDR2 is SQIVND (reference sequence). The CDR3 loop reads CASSILQGALNQPQHF. DNA for the CDR3: TGTGCCAGTAGTATACTACAGGGGGCTCTAAATCAGCCCCAGCATTTT.

The chain couples TRBV27 to TRBJ2-1, with 7 bases fitting TRBD2. There are 14 residues in the CDR3. Trimming cost V 7 bases and J 2 bases; bases outside gene matches: 5. CDR1 and CDR2 from the germline V gene are MNHEY and SMNVEV (reference sequence). DNA for the CDR3: TGTGCCAGCACCCCGGGACTAACCTACAATGAGCAGTTCTTC. Its protein is CASTPGLTYNEQFF.

The V gene is TRBV10-3, the J gene TRBJ1-4; 10 nucleotides agree with TRBD1. Germline values: CDR1 ENHRY, CDR2 SYGVKD. Trimming cost V 3 bases and J 3 bases; bases outside gene matches: 4. The CDR3 sequence is 16 residues long. The CDR3 DNA follows: TGTGCCATCAGTGATCCGACAGGGGGCCCTAATGAAAAACTGTTTTTT. It yields the protein CAISDPTGGPNEKLFF.

The chain links TRBV6-6 to TRBJ2-5; maybe TRBD1 (6 bases). CDR1 MNHNY and CDR2 SVGAGI come from the germline V gene (reference sequence). V gave up 2 bases and J gave up 1 base, with 8 bases separating them. There are 14 residues in the CDR3. The CDR3 coding sequence is TGTGCCAGCAGTTACGGGACAATCCAAGAGACCCAGTACTTC. Translated: CASSYGTIQETQYF.

The V gene is TRBV21-1, the J gene TRBJ2-5; TRBD2 is the table's D call, not checked against the DNA. TRBV21-1 counts as a pseudogene. The CDR3 is made up of 19 amino acids. CDR3 in DNA: TGTGCCAGCAGCAAAGATGCGAGCGCCAGTACCTTTTCGGGGGAGACCCAGTACTTC. Translated, it gives CASSKDASASTFSGETQYF.

The chain joins TRBV30 to TRBJ1-2; possibly TRBD1 for D (6 bases). Trimming took 3 bases from V and 8 from J, leaving 13 bases between them. Germline V gives CDR1 GTSNPN, CDR2 SVGIG (reference sequence). This CDR3 comprises 12 residues. CDR3 protein: CAWSGLQGGYTF. CDR3 nucleotides: TGTGCCTGGAGCGGTTTACAGGGCGGCTACACCTTC.

The CDR3 DNA reads TGTGCCAGCAGTGAATCCCCAGGGAACTATGGCTACACCTTC. The encoded protein is CASSESPGNYGYTF. This sequence joins TRBV2 and TRBJ1-2; TRBD1 might be the D (5 bases). Germline-derived CDR1 and CDR2 are SNHLY and FYNNEI. The ends were cut back, 2 bases at V and 2 bases at J, with 9 bases in the middle. The CDR3 has 14 amino acids.

The V call is TRBV6-1, the J call TRBJ2-7, with D hard to call. CDR3 size: 14 residues. V shed 10 bases and J shed 2 bases, with 18 bases lying between them. Germline lookup yields CDR1 MNHNS and CDR2 SASEGT. This CDR3 is CATRADDLTYEQYF. As DNA, the CDR3 is TGTGCCACCCGTGCGGATGACTTAACCTACGAGCAGTACTTC.

This chain joins TRBV2 and TRBJ1-5; no reliable D call. The CDR3 contains 12 residues. V lost 3 bases and J lost 7, with 7 bases in between. Germline-derived CDR1 and CDR2 are SNHLY and FYNNEI. The CDR3 here is CASSEEGQPQHF. In DNA, the CDR3 is TGTGCCAGCAGTGAGGAGGGCCAGCCCCAGCATTTT.

This clone was observed a few times. The chain recombines TRBV4-1 with TRBJ2-5; D is possibly TRBD1 (6 bases). The CDR3 is made up of 14 amino acids. Looked up from germline, CDR1 is MGHRA and CDR2 is YSYEKL. Trimming stripped 3 bases from V and 5 bases from J, with 13 bases between. The CDR3: CASSHTGSGETQYF. CDR3 in DNA: TGCGCCAGCAGCCATACAGGGTCCGGGGAGACCCAGTACTTC.

The chain is built from TRBV2 and TRBJ1-6; the match to TRBD1 covers 8 bases. Germline V CDR1 and CDR2: SNHLY, FYNNEI. The CDR3 extends over 17 amino acids. V lost 6 bases to trimming and J lost 7 bases; unmatched junction nucleotides: 14. CDR3 nucleotide sequence: TGTGCCAGCAGAAAGGGGCAGGGGGCCGGTGGGAATTCACCCCTCCACTTT. It translates to CASRKGQGAGGNSPLHF.

This chain joins TRBV6-5 and TRBJ2-1; TRBD2 matches 9 bases. Germline assignment: CDR1 MNHEY and CDR2 SVGAGI. V dropped 0 bases and J dropped 7; count of bases not matched to a gene: 7. The CDR3 length is 16 residues. The DNA for the CDR3 is TGTGCCAGCAGTTACTCCAGCGGGGGGCCTGGAAATGAGCAGTTCTTC. Protein product: CASSYSSGGPGNEQFF.

The CDR3: CASSLSQTVNEQFF. The DNA for the CDR3 is TGTGCCAGCAGTTTATCCCAGACAGTCAACGAGCAGTTCTTC. The genes are TRBV28 and TRBJ2-1, with a weak D call TRBD1 (5 bases). The V and J ends lost 1 base and 10 bases respectively, with 14 bases between them. CDR3 length equals 14 residues. CDR1 and CDR2 (germline): MDHEN, SYDVKM.

This chain uses TRBV19 with TRBJ2-1; tentatively, D is TRBD1 (6 bases). Germline V gene data show CDR1 as LNHDA and CDR2 as SQIVND (reference sequence). The CDR3 has 14 amino acids. Trimming stripped 7 bases from V and 0 bases from J, with 10 bases between. CDR3: CASNRDRSYNEQFF. CDR3 DNA: TGTGCCAGTAACAGGGACCGCTCCTACAATGAGCAGTTCTTC.

This chain connects TRBV30 to TRBJ2-7, with D possibly being TRBD1 (6 bases). The CDR3 is made up of 11 amino acids. V gave up 0 bases and J gave up 13 bases, with 13 bases separating them. CDR1 is GTSNPN, CDR2 SVGIG, per germline (reference sequence). The CDR3 DNA is TGTGCCTGGAGTGTACAGGGACCCCATTACTTC. Translated: CAWSVQGPHYF.

This chain links TRBV2 with TRBJ2-7, with D hard to call. Germline V gene sequence: CDR1 SNHLY, CDR2 FYNNEI. CDR3 size: 13 residues. The ends were cut back, 8 bases at V and 1 base at J, with 12 bases in the middle. Written as DNA, the CDR3 is TGTGCCAGCCGCCTGTGGCCGTCCTACGAGCAGTACTTC. Amino acids: CASRLWPSYEQYF.